The sequence of this TCR beta chain was determined in a study of blood T cell repertoires in COVID-19. Background on the study: PBMCs, B-cell-depleted T cells, or T cells were the source of the cDNA or gDNA that made up the material.

Source study methods: Amplification from reference gene primers served as the basis for estimated nucleated cell counts. Clones were sequenced by immunoSEQ multiplex PCR, and TCRdb holds only the in-frame ones, with some missing. The DNA gave D and trimming, while V, J and clone size come from that table. The table has about 190,000 clones, roughly 80% seen once. Between the trimmed V and J ends, which lost 5 bases and 5 bases, there was a span of 13 bases. The CDR3 length is 13 residues. Germline V gives CDR1 SGHRS, CDR2 YFSETQ. Recruited during active infection, patients (from Seattle) were subsequently followed longitudinally.

The sequence derives from an older woman with COVID-19, enrolled during active disease. The chain has TRBV5-1 and TRBJ2-5; D is ambiguous. Sequencing was done on a sample of peripheral blood. CDR3 sequence (DNA): TGCGCCAGCAGTGTCCAGGCGACGGAGACCCAGTACTTC. It codes for CASSVQATETQYF.